This T cell receptor (beta chain) was obtained from a study of cytomegalovirus exposure and HLA in healthy donors. Looking at the study overall: It was reported in a later analysis that the roughly 120 validation repertoires used the same platform as the approximately 690 first-cohort repertoires. Study results and caveats: Confirmation was obtained in vitro that three CMV-associated chains are specific for CMV antigens. Altogether, 160 or so TCR beta chains were recorded as cytomegalovirus-associated. According to a subsequent analysis, TCR clusters identified in the first cohort showed a tendency to co-occur across the 110 or so validation repertoires.

Points on this clone: Its specificity is not known.

Sequenced by immunoSEQ multiplex PCR; TCRdb stores in-frame clones only, minus some. The data contain about 130,000 clones, around 95% of them singletons. The CDR3 runs to 14 residues. Germline V lookup: CDR1 SGHTA, CDR2 FQGNSA. The germline V and J ends were trimmed by 4 bases and 1 base, with 10 bases remaining between them. The chain recombines TRBV7-2 with TRBJ1-1, with D uncertain. This receptor was identified in a man between 18 and 35 years old in good health and CMV-seronegative. Sequenced: PBMCs. As DNA, the CDR3 is TGTGCCAGCAGCTCCAACTATTGGAACACTGAAGCTTTCTTT. Its protein is CASSSNYWNTEAFF. The entire variable domain, with the rest obtained from reference TRBV7-2 and TRBJ1-1, is as follows: GAGVSQSPSNKVTEKGKDVELRCDPISGHTALYWYRQSLGQGLEFLIYFQGNSAPDKSGLPSDRFSAERTGGSVSTLTIQRTQQEDSAVYLCASSSNYWNTEAFFGQGTRLTVV.